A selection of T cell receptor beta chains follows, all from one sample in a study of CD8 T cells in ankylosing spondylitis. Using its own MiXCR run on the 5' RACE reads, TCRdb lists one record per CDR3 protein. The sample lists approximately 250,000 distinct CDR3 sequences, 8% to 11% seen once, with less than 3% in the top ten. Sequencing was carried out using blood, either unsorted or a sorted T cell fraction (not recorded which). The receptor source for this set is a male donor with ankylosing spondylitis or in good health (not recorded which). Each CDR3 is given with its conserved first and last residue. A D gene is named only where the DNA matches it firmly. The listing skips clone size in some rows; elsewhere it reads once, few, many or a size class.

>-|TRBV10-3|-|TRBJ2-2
CAISPLERNTGELFF
TGTGCCATCAGCCCTTTGGAGCGGAACACCGGGGAGCTGTTTTTT
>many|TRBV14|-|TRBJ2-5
CASSQVAETQYF
TGTGCCAGCAGCCAAGTCGCAGAGACCCAGTACTTC
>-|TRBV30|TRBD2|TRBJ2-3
CAWSVRAGDLDTQYF
TGTGCCTGGAGTGTACGGGCGGGAGACCTGGATACGCAGTATTTT
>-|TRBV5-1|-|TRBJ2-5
CASSLRRPSDETQYF
TGCGCCAGCAGCCTGAGGAGGCCTAGCGACGAGACCCAGTACTTC
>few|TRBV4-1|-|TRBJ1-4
CASSQDSGSFNEKLFF
TGCGCCAGCAGCCAAGATTCCGGCAGCTTTAATGAAAAACTGTTTTTT
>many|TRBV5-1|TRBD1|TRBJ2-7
CASSNPGQKAYEQYF
TGCGCCAGCAGCAACCCGGGACAGAAGGCCTACGAGCAGTACTTC
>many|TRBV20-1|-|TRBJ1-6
CSARPGDSPLHF
TGCAGTGCTAGACCAGGGGATTCACCCCTCCACTTT
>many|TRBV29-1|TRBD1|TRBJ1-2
CSATGTGGPLNYGYTF
TGCAGCGCAACCGGGACAGGGGGTCCCCTTAACTATGGCTACACCTTC
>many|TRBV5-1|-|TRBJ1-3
CASSLDVLGGNTIYF
TGCGCCAGCAGCTTGGACGTCCTTGGGGGAAACACCATATATTTT
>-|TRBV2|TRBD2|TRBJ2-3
CASSQGLAGGYADTQYF
TGTGCCAGCAGTCAAGGACTAGCGGGGGGCTATGCAGATACGCAGTATTTT
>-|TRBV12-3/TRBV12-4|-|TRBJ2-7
CASSKAETLYYEQYF
TGTGCCAGCAGCAAAGCTGAGACACTTTACTACGAGCAGTACTTC
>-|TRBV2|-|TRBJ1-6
CASSEWDSLNSPLHF
TGTGCCAGCAGTGAATGGGACTCCCTAAATTCACCCCTCCACTTT
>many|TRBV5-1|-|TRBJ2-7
CASSLVPGAPGEQYF
TGCGCCAGCAGCCTGGTCCCGGGGGCCCCTGGAGAGCAGTACTTC
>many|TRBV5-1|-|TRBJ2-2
CASSLATGELFF
TGTGCCAGCAGTTTGGCGACCGGGGAGCTGTTTTTT
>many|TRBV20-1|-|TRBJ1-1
CSEYGTMNTEAFF
TGCAGTGAGTACGGCACTATGAACACTGAAGCTTTCTTT